The rows below give T cell receptor beta chains drawn from one sample of a study of T cells in Graves' hyperthyroidism and ophthalmopathy. A single record per CDR3 protein comes from TCRdb applying MiXCR to the multiplex PCR reads. The data contain hundreds of thousands of distinct CDR3 sequences, roughly 15% of them seen just once; the ten biggest clones take up about an eighth. Input material: blood. Receptors originate from a woman aged 50 to 60 with Graves' ophthalmopathy. CDR3s include the opening cysteine and the closing phenylalanine or tryptophan. Fields, in order: D gene, J gene, clone size, V gene, CDR3 protein, CDR3 DNA. A D gene is named only where the DNA matches it firmly. Clone size is not always given. Where it is, it says once, few, many or a class for expanded clones.

D: TRBD1; J: TRBJ2-3; size: many; V: TRBV7-2; CDR3: CASSTRQGQDTQYF; DNA: TGTGCCAGCAGCACCCGACAGGGGCAAGATACGCAGTATTTT
D: TRBD2; J: TRBJ2-3; size: many; V: TRBV3-1; CDR3: CASSPGPGLSTDTQYF; DNA: TGTGCCAGCAGCCCGGGGCCGGGACTAAGCACAGATACGCAGTATTTT
D: TRBD1; J: TRBJ1-4; size: .; V: TRBV9; CDR3: CASSPTGQASTNEKLFF; DNA: TGTGCCAGCAGCCCCACGGGACAGGCGTCGACTAATGAAAAACTGTTTTTT
D: .; J: TRBJ1-1; size: many; V: TRBV6-5; CDR3: CASSYFAGAMNTEAFF; DNA: TGTGCCAGCAGTTACTTCGCCGGGGCGATGAACACTGAAGCTTTCTTT
D: .; J: TRBJ2-2; size: many; V: TRBV11-1; CDR3: CASSLLRNTGELFF; DNA: TGTGCCAGCAGCTTGCTGCGAAACACCGGGGAGCTGTTTTTT
D: .; J: TRBJ2-7; size: few; V: TRBV5-1; CDR3: CASSLAPQGPSYEQYF; DNA: TGCGCCAGCAGCTTGGCCCCGCAGGGCCCCTCCTACGAGCAGTACTTC
D: .; J: TRBJ1-1; size: few; V: TRBV5-1; CDR3: CASSLDEGGTEAFF; DNA: TGCGCCAGCAGCTTGGACGAAGGGGGCACTGAAGCTTTCTTT
D: .; J: TRBJ2-3; size: many; V: TRBV20-1; CDR3: CSAPGIRGSTDTQYF; DNA: TGCAGTGCTCCGGGGATTAGGGGGAGCACAGATACGCAGTATTTT
D: TRBD1; J: TRBJ2-7; size: many; V: TRBV6-1; CDR3: CASRRGQADEQYF; DNA: TGTGCCAGCAGACGCGGACAGGCCGACGAGCAGTACTTC
D: .; J: TRBJ2-7; size: many; V: TRBV27; CDR3: CASSFWGYEQYF; DNA: TGTGCCAGCAGTTTTTGGGGATACGAGCAGTACTTC
D: .; J: TRBJ1-3; size: .; V: TRBV7-8; CDR3: CASSLGAGDSGNTIYF; DNA: TGTGCCAGCAGCTTAGGGGCAGGCGACTCTGGAAACACCATATATTTT
D: TRBD1; J: TRBJ2-7; size: few; V: TRBV6-2/TRBV6-3; CDR3: CATRQGVYEQYF; DNA: TGTGCCACCAGACAGGGGGTGTACGAGCAGTACTTC
D: .; J: TRBJ2-3; size: .; V: TRBV29-1; CDR3: CSVVHRTDMGTDTQYF; DNA: TGCAGCGTTGTGCATCGGACAGATATGGGCACAGATACGCAGTATTTT
D: .; J: TRBJ1-4; size: many; V: TRBV11-2; CDR3: CASSLVGREGLFF; DNA: TGTGCCAGCAGCTTAGTTGGGAGGGAAGGACTGTTTTTT
D: .; J: TRBJ2-2; size: .; V: TRBV29-1; CDR3: CSVEETGQNTGELFF; DNA: TGCAGCGTTGAAGAGACAGGCCAGAACACCGGGGAGCTGTTTTTT
D: .; J: TRBJ1-6; size: .; V: TRBV18; CDR3: CASSRPGTESYNSPLHF; DNA: TGTGCCAGCTCACGGCCCGGGACTGAGTCCTATAATTCACCCCTCCACTTT
D: TRBD1; J: TRBJ1-5; size: few; V: TRBV4-3; CDR3: CASSQRQGWDQPQHF; DNA: TGCGCCAGCAGCCAACGACAGGGGTGGGATCAGCCCCAGCATTTT
D: .; J: TRBJ2-7; size: many; V: TRBV7-2; CDR3: CASSPVAVIYYEQYF; DNA: TGTGCCAGCAGCCCTGTAGCTGTAATTTACTACGAGCAGTACTTC
D: TRBD2; J: TRBJ2-7; size: few; V: TRBV4-2; CDR3: CASSQIGLAGTYEQYF; DNA: TGTGCCAGCAGCCAAATTGGACTAGCGGGAACCTACGAGCAGTACTTC
D: TRBD1; J: TRBJ1-5; size: .; V: TRBV28; CDR3: CASRTYRGLGNQPQHF; DNA: TGTGCCAGCAGGACCTACAGGGGTTTGGGCAATCAGCCCCAGCATTTT
D: TRBD2; J: TRBJ2-7; size: many; V: TRBV7-2; CDR3: CASRVKGLGTYEQYF; DNA: TGTGCCAGCAGAGTTAAGGGACTAGGAACCTACGAGCAGTACTTC
D: TRBD2; J: TRBJ2-7; size: few; V: TRBV20-1; CDR3: CSARAPGGLAGERSYEQYF; DNA: TGCAGTGCTAGAGCCCCGGGGGGACTAGCGGGAGAAAGAAGCTACGAGCAGTACTTC
D: TRBD2; J: TRBJ2-3; size: .; V: TRBV6-1; CDR3: CASSKKAGGPVDTQYF; DNA: TGTGCCAGCAGTAAGAAAGCGGGAGGGCCGGTCGATACGCAGTATTTT
D: .; J: TRBJ2-2; size: few; V: TRBV19; CDR3: CASKTGSGNIGELFF; DNA: TGTGCCAGCAAAACAGGGAGTGGGAACATCGGGGAGCTGTTTTTT
D: TRBD2; J: TRBJ2-1; size: .; V: TRBV30; CDR3: CAWSVRRTSTDNEQFF; DNA: TGTGCCTGGAGTGTACGAAGGACTAGCACAGACAATGAGCAGTTCTTC
D: .; J: TRBJ1-1; size: many; V: TRBV7-9; CDR3: CASSLVMDTEAFF; DNA: TGTGCCAGCAGCTTAGTGATGGACACTGAAGCTTTCTTT
D: .; J: TRBJ2-7; size: many; V: TRBV7-2; CDR3: CASSLDWTEAEQYF; DNA: TGTGCCAGCAGCTTAGATTGGACGGAGGCCGAGCAGTACTTC
D: TRBD1; J: TRBJ2-7; size: many; V: TRBV10-3; CDR3: CAIGTGGHEQYF; DNA: TGTGCCATCGGGACAGGGGGGCACGAGCAGTACTTC
D: TRBD2; J: TRBJ2-1; size: many; V: TRBV19; CDR3: CASRIAGVANEQFF; DNA: TGTGCCAGTAGGATAGCGGGAGTTGCCAATGAGCAGTTCTTC
D: .; J: TRBJ2-3; size: many; V: TRBV12-3/TRBV12-4; CDR3: CASSLTHGDTQYF; DNA: TGTGCCAGCAGTTTAACTCATGGGGATACGCAGTATTTT
D: TRBD1; J: TRBJ2-1; size: many; V: TRBV5-1; CDR3: CASSLEGTANNEQFF; DNA: TGCGCCAGCAGCTTGGAAGGGACAGCAAACAATGAGCAGTTCTTC
D: .; J: TRBJ1-1; size: few; V: TRBV6-1; CDR3: CASNSGSTEAFF; DNA: TGTGCCAGCAATTCCGGGAGCACTGAAGCTTTCTTT
D: TRBD2; J: TRBJ2-3; size: many; V: TRBV7-3; CDR3: CASSLTAPSGQQYF; DNA: TGTGCCAGCAGCTTGACCGCCCCTAGCGGGCAGCAGTATTTT
D: .; J: TRBJ2-3; size: .; V: TRBV9; CDR3: CASSVVPDTDTQYF; DNA: TGTGCCAGCAGCGTAGTACCAGACACAGATACGCAGTATTTT
D: .; J: TRBJ1-5; size: .; V: TRBV20-1; CDR3: CSAREKRTVLNQPQHF; DNA: TGCAGTGCTAGAGAGAAACGGACAGTCTTGAATCAGCCCCAGCATTTT